Reported below is one T cell receptor beta chain. The target antigen is unknown. This record comes from a study of cytomegalovirus exposure and HLA in healthy donors. Overall study results and limits: In vitro checks showed that a few CMV-associated chains really do target CMV antigens. One variant, a missense change in DCLRE1C, was linked in a later analysis to TCR beta V- and J-gene trimming. Accurate predictions that matched the HLA-A and HLA-B alleles of most subjects were reportedly made from TCR beta sequences. Reports credit the classifier with highly specific, highly sensitive diagnosis of cytomegalovirus status.

Per germline, CDR1 MNHEY and CDR2 SVGAGI. Trimming at V came to 6 bases and at J to 1 base, leaving 5 bases not matched to a gene. CDR3 length equals 14 residues. Both 60 Vbeta primers and 13 Jbeta primers went into the PCR. Generated by immunoSEQ multiplex PCR, the TCRdb table keeps only in-frame clones and is missing some. The sample holds approximately 240,000 clones, roughly four fifths seen once. The sequence was collected from a woman aged 40 to 50 in good health and CMV-seronegative. The chain combines TRBV6-5 with TRBJ2-7, with 8 bases fitting TRBD1. The sample comprised PBMCs. Written as DNA, the CDR3 is TGTGCCAGCAGACGACAGGGGTCATCCTACGAGCAGTACTTC. Encoded protein: CASRRQGSSYEQYF.